The 9 T cell receptor beta chains given below trace back to one sample, sequenced in a study of T cells expressing NK-cell markers. For each CDR3 protein, TCRdb gives one entry from its re-call of the 5' RACE reads, without DNA. The repertoire shows some 140,000 distinct CDR3 sequences; the top ten hold more than 35%. The specimen was blood T cells: a sorted CD56 or NKG2C T cell subset, CD4+ or CD8+ T cells, or bulk PBMC T cells (not recorded which). All receptors come from a woman aged 50 to 60 in good health.

The CDR3 region is CASSYSLDGEQFF. The gene calls are TRBV7-2 and TRBJ2-1; as DNA is missing, the TRBD2 call by TCRdb cannot be tested. Germline lookup yields CDR1 SGHTA and CDR2 FQGNSA. CDR3 length: 13 amino acids.

This rearrangement joins TRBV7-9 to TRBJ1-1; TCRdb proposes TRBD1, but this gene call is untestable without DNA. Germline CDR1 is SEHNR and CDR2 is FQNEAQ (reference sequence). The CDR3 length is 14 residues. CDR3 in amino acids: CASSLSPGPEEAFF.

The chain has TRBV13 and TRBJ2-1. This CDR3 has 14 residues. Germline CDR1 and CDR2: PRHDT and FYEKMQ (reference sequence). The CDR3 loop reads CASSLGLGYNEQFF.

The chain recombines TRBV5-1 with TRBJ2-1; as DNA is missing, the TRBD2 call by TCRdb cannot be tested. The germline V gene has CDR1 SGHRS and CDR2 YFSETQ. The CDR3 totals 17 residues. CDR3 region: CASSFGLAGIGYNEQFF.

The chain is built from TRBV5-1 and TRBJ2-7; TCRdb lists TRBD2, though no DNA is available to test this call. The CDR3 is made up of 16 amino acids. CDR1 SGHRS and CDR2 YFSETQ come from the germline V gene. CDR3 loop: CASSQGPSGTYYEQYF.

The rearrangement links TRBV12-3 or TRBV12-4 to TRBJ2-7; lacking DNA, the TRBD1 call made by TCRdb goes unchecked. The CDR3 is made up of 14 amino acids. CDR3 in amino acids: CASSLVGQGGEQYF.

The rearrangement links TRBV5-5 to TRBJ2-7; TCRdb's D call, TRBD1, is unchecked because there is no DNA. Looked up from germline, CDR1 is SGHKS and CDR2 is YYEKEE (reference sequence). The CDR3 length is 17 residues. CDR3 sequence reads: CASSADGDSYSSYEQYF.

The CDR3 loop reads CASSAGQGTEETQYF. V gene TRBV5-4 combines with J gene TRBJ2-5; TCRdb's D call, TRBD1, is unchecked because there is no DNA. The V gene's germline CDR1 is SGHNT and CDR2 YYREEE (reference sequence). The CDR3 totals 15 residues. Based on the CDR3 plus reference TRBV5-4 and TRBJ2-5, the full variable domain is ETGVTQSPTHLIKTRGQQVTLRCSSQSGHNTVSWYQQALGQGPQFIFQYYREEENGRGNFPPRFSGLQFPNYSSELNVNALELDDSALYLCASSAGQGTEETQYFGPGTRLLVL.

V and J are TRBV7-9 and TRBJ2-1. Germline V lookup: CDR1 SEHNR, CDR2 FQNEAQ (reference sequence). This CDR3 spans 11 amino acids. The CDR3 reads CASRVSSEQFF.